This T cell receptor beta chain was recovered during a study of liver allograft versus peripheral blood T cells (dated by TCRdb to 2020 to 2021). Study-level background: The study compared the T cell receptor repertoires present in transplanted livers with the repertoires present in the peripheral blood of liver transplant recipients. Overall results and qualifications from the work: According to the report, the T cell receptor repertoires detected in peripheral blood were different from the repertoires found inside liver allografts.

From its cysteine to its phenylalanine, the CDR3 spans 15 amino acids. Only the CDR3 DNA is retained, 45 bases long and in frame from the first base. Between the V and J ends, shortened by 5 bases and 3 bases respectively, the junction contains 16 bases. Taken from the germline V gene, the CDR1 and CDR2 loops are SGHAT and FQNNGV. This clonotype was counted only a few times. What antigen it recognizes has not been identified. No per-base quality is available; no much larger clone lies one base away. Data came from an Illumina MiSeq. TCRdb trimmed public reads at Q25 via fastp, called clones via MiXCR and kept in-frame beta chains. Rows with one shared CDR3 protein collapse into an entry with the most common genes and DNA. This sample comprises approximately 6,600 distinct CDR3 sequences, about 18% of them detected only once. The ten largest clonotypes hold roughly 3% of the sample.

The rearranged segments are TRBV11-2 and TRBJ2-5; the D gene is possibly TRBD2, with 6 bases matching. The clonotype was recovered from a human patient who had a liver transplant. After a transplant, some T cells may be of graft donor origin. The nucleotides read TGTGCCAGCAGCAGGAGCGGGTGGGGGGAAGAGACCCAGTACTTC. This codes for CASSRSGWGEETQYF.